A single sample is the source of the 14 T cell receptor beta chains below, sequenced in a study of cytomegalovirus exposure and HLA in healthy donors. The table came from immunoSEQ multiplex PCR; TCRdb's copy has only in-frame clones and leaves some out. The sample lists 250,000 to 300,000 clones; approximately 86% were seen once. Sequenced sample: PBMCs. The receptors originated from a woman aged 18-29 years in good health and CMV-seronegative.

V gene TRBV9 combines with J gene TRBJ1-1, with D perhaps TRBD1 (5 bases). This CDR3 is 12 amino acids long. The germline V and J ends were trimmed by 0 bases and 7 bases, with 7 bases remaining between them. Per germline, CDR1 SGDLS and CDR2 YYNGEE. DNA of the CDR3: TGTGCCAGCAGCGTAGAAGGGGTTGAAGCTTTCTTT. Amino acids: CASSVEGVEAFF. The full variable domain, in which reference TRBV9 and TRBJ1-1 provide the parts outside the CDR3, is DSGVTQTPKHLITATGQRVTLRCSPRSGDLSVYWYQQSLDQGLQFLIQYYNGEERAKGNILERFSAQQFPDLHSELNLSSLELGDSALYFCASSVEGVEAFFGQGTRLTVV.

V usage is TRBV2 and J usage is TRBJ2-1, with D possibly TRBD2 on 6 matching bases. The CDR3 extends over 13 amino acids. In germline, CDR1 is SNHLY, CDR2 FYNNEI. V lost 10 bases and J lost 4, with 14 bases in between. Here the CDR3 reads CATTPGEYNEQFF. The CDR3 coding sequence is TGTGCCACCACTCCGGGGGAGTACAATGAGCAGTTCTTC.

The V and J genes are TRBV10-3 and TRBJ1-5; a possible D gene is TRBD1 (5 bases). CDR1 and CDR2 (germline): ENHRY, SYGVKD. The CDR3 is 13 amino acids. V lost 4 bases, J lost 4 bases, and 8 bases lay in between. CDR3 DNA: TGTGCCATCAGTGTCAACAGGAATCAGCCCCAGCATTTT. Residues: CAISVNRNQPQHF.

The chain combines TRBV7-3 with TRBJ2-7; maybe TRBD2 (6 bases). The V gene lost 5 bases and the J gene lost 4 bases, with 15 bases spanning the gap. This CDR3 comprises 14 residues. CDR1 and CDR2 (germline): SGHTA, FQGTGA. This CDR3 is CASSQGGASYEQYF. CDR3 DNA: TGTGCCAGCAGCCAGGGCGGGGCCAGTTACGAGCAGTACTTC.

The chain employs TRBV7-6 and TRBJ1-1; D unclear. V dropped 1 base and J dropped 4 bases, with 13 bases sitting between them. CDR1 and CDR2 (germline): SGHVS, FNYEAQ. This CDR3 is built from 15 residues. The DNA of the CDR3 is TGTGCCAGCAGCTTAGTCCCGGGAAAGCCCACTGAAGCTTTCTTT. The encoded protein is CASSLVPGKPTEAFF.

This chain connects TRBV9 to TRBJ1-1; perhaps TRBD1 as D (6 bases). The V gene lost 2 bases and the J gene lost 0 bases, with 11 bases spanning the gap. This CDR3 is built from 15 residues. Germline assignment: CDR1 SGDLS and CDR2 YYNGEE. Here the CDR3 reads CASSVLGGLNTEAFF. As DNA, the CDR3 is TGTGCCAGCAGCGTCCTAGGGGGATTGAACACTGAAGCTTTCTTT.

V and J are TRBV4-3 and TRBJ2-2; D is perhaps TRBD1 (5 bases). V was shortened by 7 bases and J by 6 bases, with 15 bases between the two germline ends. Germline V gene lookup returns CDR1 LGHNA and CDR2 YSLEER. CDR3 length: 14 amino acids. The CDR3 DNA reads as TGCGCCAGCACCCCTAGACAAGGGGCCGGGGAGCTGTTTTTT. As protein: CASTPRQGAGELFF.

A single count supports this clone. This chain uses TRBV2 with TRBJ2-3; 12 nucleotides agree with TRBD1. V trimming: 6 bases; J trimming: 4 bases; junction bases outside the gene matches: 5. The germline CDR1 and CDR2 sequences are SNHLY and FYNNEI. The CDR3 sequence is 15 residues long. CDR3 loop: CASSSRDRGPDTQYF. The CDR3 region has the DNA TGTGCCAGCAGCTCTCGGGACAGGGGGCCAGATACGCAGTATTTT.

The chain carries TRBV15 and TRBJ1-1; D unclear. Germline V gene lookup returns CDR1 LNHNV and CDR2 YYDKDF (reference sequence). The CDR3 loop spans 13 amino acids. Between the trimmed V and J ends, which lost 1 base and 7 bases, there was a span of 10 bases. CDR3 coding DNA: TGTGCCACCAGCAGAGCCAGCGGCGGTGAAGCTTTCTTT. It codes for CATSRASGGEAFF.

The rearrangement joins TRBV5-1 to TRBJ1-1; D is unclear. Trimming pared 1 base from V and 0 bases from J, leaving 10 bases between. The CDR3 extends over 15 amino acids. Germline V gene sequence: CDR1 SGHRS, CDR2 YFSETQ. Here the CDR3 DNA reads TGCGCCAGCAGCTTGCAGCGGAGCATGAACACTGAAGCTTTCTTT. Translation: CASSLQRSMNTEAFF.

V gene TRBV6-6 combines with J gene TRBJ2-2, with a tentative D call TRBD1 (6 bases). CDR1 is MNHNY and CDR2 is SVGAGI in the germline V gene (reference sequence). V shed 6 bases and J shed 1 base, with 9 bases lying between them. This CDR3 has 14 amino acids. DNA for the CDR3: TGTGCCAGCAGCGGACAGTTGAACACCGGGGAGCTGTTTTTT. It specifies CASSGQLNTGELFF.

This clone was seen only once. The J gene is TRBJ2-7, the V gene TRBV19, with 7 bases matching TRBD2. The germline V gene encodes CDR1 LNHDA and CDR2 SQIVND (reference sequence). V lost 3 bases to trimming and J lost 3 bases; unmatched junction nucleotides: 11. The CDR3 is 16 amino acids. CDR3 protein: CASSITPRGGSYEQYF. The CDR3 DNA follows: TGTGCCAGTAGTATTACCCCCCGGGGAGGGAGCTACGAGCAGTACTTC. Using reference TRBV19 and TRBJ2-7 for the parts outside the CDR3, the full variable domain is DGGITQSPKYLFRKEGQNVTLSCEQNLNHDAMYWYRQDPGQGLRLIYYSQIVNDFQKGDIAEGYSVSREKKESFPLTVTSAQKNPTAFYLCASSITPRGGSYEQYFGPGTRLTVT.

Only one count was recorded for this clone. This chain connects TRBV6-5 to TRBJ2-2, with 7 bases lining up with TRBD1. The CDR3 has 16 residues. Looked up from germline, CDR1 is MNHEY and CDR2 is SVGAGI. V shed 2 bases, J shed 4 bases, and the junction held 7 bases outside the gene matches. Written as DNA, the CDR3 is TGTGCCAGCAGTTACGACAGGGACCCTTTCACCGGGGAGCTGTTTTTT. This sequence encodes CASSYDRDPFTGELFF.

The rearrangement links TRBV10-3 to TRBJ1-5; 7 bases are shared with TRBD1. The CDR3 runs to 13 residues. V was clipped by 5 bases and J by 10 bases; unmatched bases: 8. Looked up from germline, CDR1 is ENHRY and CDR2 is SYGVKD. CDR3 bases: TGTGCCATCAGTCCGGGACAGCAGAACCCCCAGCATTTT. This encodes CAISPGQQNPQHF.